This T cell receptor beta chain was captured by sequencing in a study of blood T cell repertoires in COVID-19. For the study at large: There were acute and convalescent COVID-19 samples, and they came from the United States, Italy and Spain.

Original methodology: Nucleated cell number was recorded as an estimate derived from reference gene primer amplification. Clones were read by immunoSEQ multiplex PCR, and TCRdb kept only the in-frame ones, dropping some. V, J and clone size are taken as reported in that table, and D and trimming were inferred from the DNA itself. This table holds 270,000 or so clones, 85% to 90% found once. Individuals drawn from around 25 US areas were about 18 to 100 years old. Categorization into cohorts depended on clinical history that participants reported. The sample was PBMCs or T cells enriched from blood (not recorded which). This TCR was recovered from a woman aged 25 to 39 with acute COVID-19.

CDR3 coding DNA: TGTGCCAGCAGCTCACCGGGACAGGGCACAGATACGCAGTATTTT. This gives the protein CASSSPGQGTDTQYF. The rearrangement links TRBV6-5 to TRBJ2-3; 8 positions match TRBD1. Germline loops: CDR1 MNHEY, CDR2 SVGAGI. This CDR3 has 15 amino acids. Trimming at V came to 6 bases and at J to 1 base, leaving 6 bases not matched to a gene.